This is a list of T cell receptor beta chains from one sample in a study of cytomegalovirus exposure and HLA in healthy donors. The table came from immunoSEQ multiplex PCR; TCRdb's copy has only in-frame clones and leaves some out. The sample holds roughly 250,000 clones, around nine tenths seen once. The sample was PBMCs. Receptor source: a man younger than 35 in good health and CMV-seronegative. Each CDR3 is given with its conserved first and last residue. A D gene is named only where the DNA matches it firmly. Clone size is not always given. Where it is, it says once, few, many or a class for expanded clones.

abundance	j_gene	d_gene	v_gene	CDR3nt	CDR3aa
NA	TRBJ2-6	NA	TRBV25-1	TGTGCCAGCAGCCGCAGACGAGGTGGTAGTGGGGCCAACGTCCTGACTTTC	CASSRRRGGSGANVLTF
NA	TRBJ1-3	NA	TRBV28	TGTGCCAGCACCCTCCATGCGGGAAACACCATATATTTT	CASTLHAGNTIYF
NA	TRBJ2-7	TRBD2	TRBV28	TGTGCCAGCAGGACCGGGGACGGGAGGTTCGACGAGCAGTACTTC	CASRTGDGRFDEQYF
NA	TRBJ2-1	TRBD1	TRBV15	TGTGCCACCAGCAGATTGGACAGGGACGGCAATGAGCAGTTCTTC	CATSRLDRDGNEQFF
NA	TRBJ1-1	NA	TRBV5-6	TGTGCCAGCACCCGTTTAGAGGGCAGATTGGCTGAAGCTTTCTTT	CASTRLEGRLAEAFF
NA	TRBJ1-5	NA	TRBV15	TGTGCCACCAGGGCAGGGGATAATCAGCCCCAGCATTTT	CATRAGDNQPQHF
NA	TRBJ1-6	TRBD1	TRBV2	TGTGCCAGCAGCAAAGGGGGACAGGGCAATTCACCCCTCCACTTT	CASSKGGQGNSPLHF
NA	TRBJ2-7	NA	TRBV30	TGTGCCTGGAGTGCAGGGGGGACCTACGAGCAGTACTTC	CAWSAGGTYEQYF
NA	TRBJ2-7	TRBD1	TRBV19	TGTGCCAGTAGTAGAGCCGGGACAGGGGGCTACGAGCAGTACTTC	CASSRAGTGGYEQYF
NA	TRBJ2-3	TRBD1	TRBV5-1	TGCGCCAGCAGCTATCCGGGACAGGGGGCTAGCACAGATACGCAGTATTTT	CASSYPGQGASTDTQYF
NA	TRBJ1-1	NA	TRBV18	TGTGCCAGCTCCCTTGGGGCCGTGAACACTGAAGCTTTCTTT	CASSLGAVNTEAFF
once	TRBJ1-1	NA	TRBV13	TGTGCCAGCAGCTTTTGGACAACCAACACTGAAGCTTTCTTT	CASSFWTTNTEAFF
NA	TRBJ1-1	TRBD1	TRBV28	TGTGCCAGCACTTACAGGGGGTATAACACTGAAGCTTTCTTT	CASTYRGYNTEAFF
NA	TRBJ1-5	NA	TRBV10-3	TGTGCCATCAGTGAGGGCCGTAGCAATCAGCCCCAGCATTTT	CAISEGRSNQPQHF